This T cell receptor (beta chain) derives from a study of breast tumors, draining lymph nodes, adjacent tissues. General observations from the study: Compared with lymph nodes, tumors were less diverse; compared with nontumor tissue, more.

Breast cancer patients provided tissue from their axillary draining lymph nodes. Via MiXCR, TCRdb re-called the multiplex PCR reads, giving one row per CDR3 protein. The sample yields roughly 110,000 distinct CDR3 sequences, under 40% seen once. Remarks on this clonotype: The antigen remains undetermined. Its ends do not fully match the called genes, so a read error is possible.

The specimen sequenced was axillary lymph node tissue. This receptor was obtained from a female donor with breast cancer. Some clones in this sample may be carry-over from other donors' samples.

CDR3 amino acids: CASRRGGANTGKLFF. The CDR3 coding sequence is TGTGCCAGCAGGCGGGGGGGTGCGAACACCGGGAAGCTGTTTTTT. This chain connects TRBV6-5 to TRBJ2-2; 9 positions match TRBD2. CDR3 length equals 15 residues. The V gene's germline CDR1 is MNHEY and CDR2 SVGAGI.